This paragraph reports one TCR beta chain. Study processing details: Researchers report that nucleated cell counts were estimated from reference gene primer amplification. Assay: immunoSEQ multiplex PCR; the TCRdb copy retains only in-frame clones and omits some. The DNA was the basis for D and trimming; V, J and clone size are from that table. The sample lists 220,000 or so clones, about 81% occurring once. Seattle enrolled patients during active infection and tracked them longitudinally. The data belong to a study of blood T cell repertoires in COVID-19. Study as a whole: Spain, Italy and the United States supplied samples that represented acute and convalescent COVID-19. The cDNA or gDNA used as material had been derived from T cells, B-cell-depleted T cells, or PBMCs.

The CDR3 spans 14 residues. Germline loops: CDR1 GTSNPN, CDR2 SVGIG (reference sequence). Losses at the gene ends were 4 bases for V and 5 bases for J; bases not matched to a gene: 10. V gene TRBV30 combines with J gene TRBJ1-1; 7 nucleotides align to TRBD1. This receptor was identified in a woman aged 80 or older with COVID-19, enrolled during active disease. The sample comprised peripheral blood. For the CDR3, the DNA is TGTGCCTGGAACCAACAGGGGTCGGGGACTGAAGCTTTCTTT. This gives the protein CAWNQQGSGTEAFF.